This TCR beta chain comes out of a study of neoadjuvant anti-PD-1 for oral cavity cancer. Notes on the study in general: Treg/Th17 ratio rose with pretreatment blood and fell with post-treatment tumor TCRbeta clonality.

TCRdb's table, derived via immunoSEQ multiplex PCR, lists solely in-frame clones and lacks some. The sample has around 81,000 clones; roughly four fifths are singletons. This CDR3 comprises 13 residues. Germline loops: CDR1 MNHEY, CDR2 SVGAGI. With 5 bases removed from V and 2 bases from J, the gap between germline ends came to 9 bases. Points on this clone: Antigen unknown. This sample also contains other DNA sequences that code for the same CDR3.

The clonotype originates from a person aged 35 to 85 with oral cavity squamous cell carcinoma. The V and J genes are TRBV6-5 and TRBJ1-2, with a weak D call TRBD1 (6 bases). Sample: PBMCs, taken before nivolumab (anti-PD-1) treatment. The CDR3 DNA reads as TGTGCCAGCAGTCGGACAGCAAACTATGGCTACACCTTC. It specifies CASSRTANYGYTF.